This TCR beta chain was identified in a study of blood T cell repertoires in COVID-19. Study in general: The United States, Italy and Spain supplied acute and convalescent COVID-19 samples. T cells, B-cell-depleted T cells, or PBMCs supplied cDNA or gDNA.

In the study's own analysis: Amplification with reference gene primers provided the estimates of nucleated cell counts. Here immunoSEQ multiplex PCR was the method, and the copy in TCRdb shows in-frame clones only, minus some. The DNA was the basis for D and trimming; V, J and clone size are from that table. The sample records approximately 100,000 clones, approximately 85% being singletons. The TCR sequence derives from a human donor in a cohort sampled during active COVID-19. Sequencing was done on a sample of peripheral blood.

The CDR3 DNA reads TGTGCCTGGAGTTTCGGACTAGCGGGGCAAGAGACCCAGTACTTC. Protein sequence: CAWSFGLAGQETQYF. The chain employs TRBV30 and TRBJ2-5; TRBD2 aligns across 12 bases. CDR3 length: 15 amino acids. Germline-derived CDR1 and CDR2 are GTSNPN and SVGIG (reference sequence). V trimming: 2 bases; J trimming: 2 bases; junction bases outside the gene matches: 3.